This T cell receptor beta chain appears in the sequencing data of a study of T cells in Graves' hyperthyroidism and ophthalmopathy. General observations from the study: In simple terms, a model built on 13 V-J features told ophthalmopathy apart from stable hyperthyroidism. The majority of expanded thyroid clonotypes above 0.001 also appeared in blood.

Amplification of TCR beta CDR3 regions used RNA as the template. When the TCR CDR3 underwent first-round RT-PCR, the HTBI primer set was used. TCRdb reprocessed the multiplex PCR reads via MiXCR and lists one record per CDR3 protein. This sample has about 600,000 distinct CDR3 sequences, with around 16% found just once. The CDR3 consists of 15 residues. The germline gives CDR1 MDHEN, CDR2 SYDVKM. V was cut by 5 bases and J by 6 bases, with 19 bases left in between. Comments on this clonotype: As yet, its antigen is unknown.

Active moderate-to-severe ophthalmopathy, Clinical Activity Score at least 3, NOSPECS at least 4, under 3 months' duration. The V gene is TRBV28, the J gene TRBJ2-5; D uncertain. The clonotype originates from a woman in her forties with Graves' ophthalmopathy. Material: blood. The CDR3 loop is CASSILSESSKTQYF. The CDR3 DNA reads TGTGCCAGCAGTATTCTTTCGGAGTCTAGTAAGACCCAGTACTTC.